The clone carrying this T cell receptor beta chain turned up a few times. No antigen is known for it. This specimen belongs to a study of beta chain features in type 1 diabetes. Sequenced material consisted of expressed TCRB transcripts (all of the isolated RNA was reverse transcribed). The table came from immunoSEQ multiplex PCR; TCRdb's copy has only in-frame clones and leaves some out. The table includes more than 350,000 clones, 10% to 12% detected once. Germline V gene data show CDR1 as SNHLY and CDR2 as FYNNEI. Between the trimmed V and J ends, which lost 3 bases and 6 bases, there was a span of 11 bases. CDR3 length: 13 amino acids. Each of the sorted populations had a purity greater than 95%. Notes on the study in general: Fewer insertions but more deletions were seen at VDJ junctions in type 1 diabetes patients.

Sequencing was performed on naive CD4+ T cells from blood. This chain uses TRBV2 with TRBJ1-2; no clear D. This TCR came from a woman under 30 in good health. The CDR3 nucleotides read TGTGCCAGCAGTGAGTGGCAGCTTGATGGCTACACCTTC. This encodes CASSEWQLDGYTF.